This TCR beta chain was sequenced in a study of blood T cell repertoires in COVID-19. The CDR3 extends over 13 amino acids. CDR1 and CDR2 (germline): KGHSH, LQKENI. V shed 3 bases and J shed 3 bases, with 9 bases lying between them. Repertoires were generated with immunoSEQ multiplex PCR, while TCRdb's copy carries only in-frame clones and drops some. The profile shows roughly 280,000 clones, roughly 90% of them singletons. The chain joins TRBV18 to TRBJ2-7; tentatively, D is TRBD2 (6 bases). The sample comprised PBMCs or T cells enriched from blood (not recorded which). The clonotype was recovered from a woman aged 55-75 years who had recovered from COVID-19. CDR3 bases: TGTGCCAGCTCACCGCCGGGAGTCTACGAGCAGTACTTC. This sequence encodes CASSPPGVYEQYF. Full variable domain (missing parts from reference TRBV18 and TRBJ2-7): NAGVMQNPRHLVRRRGQEARLRCSPMKGHSHVYWYRQLPEEGLKFMVYLQKENIIDESGMPKERFSAEFPKEGPSILRIQQVVRGDSAAYFCASSPPGVYEQYFGPGTRLTVT.